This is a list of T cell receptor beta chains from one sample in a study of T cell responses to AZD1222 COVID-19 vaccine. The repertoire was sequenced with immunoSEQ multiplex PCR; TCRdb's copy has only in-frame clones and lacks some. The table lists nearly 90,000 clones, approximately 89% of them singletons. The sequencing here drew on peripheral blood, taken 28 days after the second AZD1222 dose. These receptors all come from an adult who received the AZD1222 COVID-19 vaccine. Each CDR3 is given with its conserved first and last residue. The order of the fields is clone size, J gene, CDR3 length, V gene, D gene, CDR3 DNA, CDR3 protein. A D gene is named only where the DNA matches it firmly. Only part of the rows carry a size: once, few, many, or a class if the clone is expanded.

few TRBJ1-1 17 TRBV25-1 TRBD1 TGTGCCAGCAGTGTTTTTTTTGCCGAGGACAGGGACACTGAAGCTTTCTTT CASSVFFAEDRDTEAFF
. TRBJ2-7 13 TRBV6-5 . TGTGCCAGCGCCCCAGGGGAGATATACGAGCAGTACTTC CASAPGEIYEQYF
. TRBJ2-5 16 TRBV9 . TGTGCCAGCAGCGAACGGTGGGGGGCGGGCCAAGAGACCCAGTACTTC CASSERWGAGQETQYF
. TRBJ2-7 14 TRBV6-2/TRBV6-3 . TGTGCCAGCAGCGTACCGGGACTTCTCGACGAGCAGTACTTC CASSVPGLLDEQYF
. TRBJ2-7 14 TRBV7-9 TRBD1 TGTGCCAGCAGCCCACCGGGACAGGTCTCCGAGCAGTACTTC CASSPPGQVSEQYF
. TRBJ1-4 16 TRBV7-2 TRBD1 TGTGCCAGCAGCGACACCGGGACAGTCATGAAGGAAAAACTGTTTTTT CASSDTGTVMKEKLFF
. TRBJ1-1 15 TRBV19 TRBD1 TGTGCCAGCCTAGTGGGGGACAGGGGGCTCGCTGAAGCTTTCTTT CASLVGDRGLAEAFF
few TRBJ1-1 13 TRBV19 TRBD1 TGTGCCAGTAAGGGACAGGGGGCAGTTGAAGCTTTCTTT CASKGQGAVEAFF
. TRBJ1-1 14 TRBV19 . TGTGCCAGTGAATGGGGGGCGCCCGTCACTGAAGCTTTCTTT CASEWGAPVTEAFF
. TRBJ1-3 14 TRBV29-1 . TGCAGCGCCACAGCGACAGCTCGCAAAAACACCATATATTTT CSATATARKNTIYF
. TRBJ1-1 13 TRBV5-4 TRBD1 TGTGCCAGCAGCAACGACAGGGTCACTGAAGCTTTCTTT CASSNDRVTEAFF
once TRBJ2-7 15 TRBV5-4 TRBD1 TGTGCCAGCAGGGCGGGGACAGGGTCCCCCTACGAGCAGTACTTC CASRAGTGSPYEQYF
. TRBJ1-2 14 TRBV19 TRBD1 TGTGCCAGTAGTATCTACAGGGGGGATTATGGCTACACCTTC CASSIYRGDYGYTF
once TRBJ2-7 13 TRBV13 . TGTGCCAGCAGCTTAAGGGAATCCTACGAGCAGTACTTC CASSLRESYEQYF
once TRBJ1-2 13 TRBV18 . TGTGCCAGCTCACCGGGAATAGAATATGGCTACACCTTC CASSPGIEYGYTF
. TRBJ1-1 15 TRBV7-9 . TGTGCCAGCAGACCTACTGGGACAAGGAACACTGAAGCTTTCTTT CASRPTGTRNTEAFF
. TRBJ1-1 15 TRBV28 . TGTGCCAGCAGTTTAATACAGGGATCGAACACTGAAGCTTTCTTT CASSLIQGSNTEAFF
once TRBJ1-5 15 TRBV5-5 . TGTGCCAGCAGCTTGCTATACTCCCAGGGGCAGCCCCAGCATTTT CASSLLYSQGQPQHF
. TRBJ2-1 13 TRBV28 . TGTGCCAGCAGTTTAATCCTACGCAATGAGCAGTTCTTC CASSLILRNEQFF
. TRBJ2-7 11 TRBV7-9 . TGTGCCAGCAGCTTCCGCGGGGAGCAGTACTTC CASSFRGEQYF
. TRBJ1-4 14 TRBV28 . TGTGCCAGCTCCCCCGCCGGGCCAAATGAAAAACTGTTTTTT CASSPAGPNEKLFF
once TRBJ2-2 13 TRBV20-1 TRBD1 TGCAGTGCTAGTGAGGGGGCGGCCGGGGAGCTGTTTTTT CSASEGAAGELFF
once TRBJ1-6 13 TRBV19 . TGTGCCAGTAGTGGGACAAGAGGTTCACCCCTCCACTTT CASSGTRGSPLHF
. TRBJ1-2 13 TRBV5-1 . TGCGCCAGCAGCCCTGAGGACAGAAATGGCTACACCTTC CASSPEDRNGYTF
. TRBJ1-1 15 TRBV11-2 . TGTGCCAGCAGCTTAGATTCCAGGGGACTTACTGAAGCTTTCTTT CASSLDSRGLTEAFF
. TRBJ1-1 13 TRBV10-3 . TGTGCCATCAAAGGACCAGGGAACACTGAAGCTTTCTTT CAIKGPGNTEAFF
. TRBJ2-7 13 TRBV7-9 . TGTGCCAGCAGCACCAGACAACACTACGAGCAGTACTTC CASSTRQHYEQYF
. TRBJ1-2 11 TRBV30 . TGTGCCTGGAGTGTACTTGGTGGCTACACCTTC CAWSVLGGYTF
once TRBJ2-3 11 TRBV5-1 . TGCGCCAGCAGCGTAACAGATACGCAGTATTTT CASSVTDTQYF
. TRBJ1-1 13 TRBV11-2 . TGTGCCAGCAGCTTAGCGGATATAACCCCAGCTTTCTTT CASSLADITPAFF
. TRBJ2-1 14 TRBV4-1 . TGCGCCAGCAGCGACAGACTATCCAGCAATGAGCAGTTCTTC CASSDRLSSNEQFF
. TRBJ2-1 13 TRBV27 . TGTGCCAGCAGACGTAACCTGGACAATGAGCAGTTCTTC CASRRNLDNEQFF
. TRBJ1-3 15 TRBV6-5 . TGTGCCAGCAGTTACGTTCGGGGTACTGGAAACACCATATATTTT CASSYVRGTGNTIYF
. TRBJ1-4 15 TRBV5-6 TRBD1 TGTGCCAGCAGCTCTGCCGGGACAGGGTGGGAAAAACTGTTTTTT CASSSAGTGWEKLFF
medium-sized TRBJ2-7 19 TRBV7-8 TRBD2 TGTGCCAGCAGCTGGTCGACTGGGGCCAGCGGGGGGCACTCCTACGAGCAGTACTTC CASSWSTGASGGHSYEQYF
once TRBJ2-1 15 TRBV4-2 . TGTGCCAGCAGCCTCACCCGAGGGGGGGGCAATGAGCAGTTCTTC CASSLTRGGGNEQFF
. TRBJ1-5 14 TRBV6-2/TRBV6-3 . TGTGCCAGCAGTTATGGGGGAGGCAATCAGCCCCAGCATTTT CASSYGGGNQPQHF
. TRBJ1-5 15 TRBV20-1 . TGCAGTGCTAGTTTGGGGGCCGGGGGCGGTCAGCCCCAGCATTTT CSASLGAGGGQPQHF
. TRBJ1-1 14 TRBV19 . TGTGCCAGTAGTATAGATTCTCGGGGCCCTGAAGCTTTCTTT CASSIDSRGPEAFF
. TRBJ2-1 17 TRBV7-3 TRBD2 TGTGCCAGCAGCCCGCTAGGACTAGCGGGGGGGGATAATGAGCAGTTCTTC CASSPLGLAGGDNEQFF
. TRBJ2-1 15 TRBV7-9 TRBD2 TGTGCCAGCAGCGGTATCGGGGGGTACAAAAATGAGCAGTTCTTC CASSGIGGYKNEQFF
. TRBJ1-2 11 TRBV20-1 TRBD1 TGCAGTGCCGACCACCGGGACAGGGGGCGCTTC CSADHRDRGRF
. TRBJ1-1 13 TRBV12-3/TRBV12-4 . TGTGCCAGCAAACCGACGGGGCCCTTTGAAGCTTTCTTT CASKPTGPFEAFF
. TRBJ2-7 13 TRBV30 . TGTGCCTGGAGTCTTTGGATTTCAAGCGAGCAGTGCTTC CAWSLWISSEQCF
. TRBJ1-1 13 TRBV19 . TGTGCCAGTAGTATCGCCCGGTGGACTGAAGCTTTCTTT CASSIARWTEAFF
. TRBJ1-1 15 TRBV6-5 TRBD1 TGTGCCAGCAGCCCCAGGACAGGGGGCTACACTGAAGCTTTCTTT CASSPRTGGYTEAFF
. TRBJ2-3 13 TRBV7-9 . TGTGCCAGCAGGCCTACAGGCCCAGATACGCAGTATTTT CASRPTGPDTQYF
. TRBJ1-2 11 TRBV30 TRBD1 TGTGCCTGGAGTGAACAGGGGGGTCCCACCTTC CAWSEQGGPTF
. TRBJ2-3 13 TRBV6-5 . TGTGCCAGCAGTTCTGGATTCAGAGATACGCAGTATTTT CASSSGFRDTQYF
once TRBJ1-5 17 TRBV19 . TGTGCCAGTACCCCCCGGGGACAACAATATAGCAATCAGCCCCAGCATTTT CASTPRGQQYSNQPQHF
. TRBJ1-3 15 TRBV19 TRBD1 TGTGCCAGTAGAGGGGGACAGAGCTCTGGAAACACCATATATTTT CASRGGQSSGNTIYF
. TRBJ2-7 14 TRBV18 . TGTGCCAGCTCACCAGTTCCGCGCTCCTACGAGCAGTACTTC CASSPVPRSYEQYF
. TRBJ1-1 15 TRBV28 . TGTGCCAGCAGTCCCGCCACGGGTTCTGGCACTGAAGCTTTCTTT CASSPATGSGTEAFF
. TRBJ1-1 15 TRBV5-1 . TGCGCCAGCAGCTTGGGGGGATTTGGAAACACTGAAGCTTTCTTT CASSLGGFGNTEAFF
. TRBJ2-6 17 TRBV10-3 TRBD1 TGTGCCAGCCAGGGACAGGTTATACTCTCTGGGGCCAACGTCCTGACTTTC CASQGQVILSGANVLTF
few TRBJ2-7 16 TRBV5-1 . TGCGCCAGCAGCTTGGCCGTTCCAGGGGAGGGCTACGAGCAGTACTTC CASSLAVPGEGYEQYF
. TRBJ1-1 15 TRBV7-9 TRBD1 TGTGCCAGCAGCTCCAGGCGGACAGGGGAGACTGAAGCTTTCTTT CASSSRRTGETEAFF
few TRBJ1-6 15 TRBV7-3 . TGTGCCAGCAGCTTAGGTCCCTCCTATAATTCACCCCTCCACTTT CASSLGPSYNSPLHF